A selection of T cell receptor beta chains follows, all from one sample in a study of blood T cell repertoires in COVID-19. Repertoires were generated with immunoSEQ multiplex PCR, while TCRdb's copy carries only in-frame clones and drops some. Among about 100,000 clones listed, 87% were seen once. Sequencing was carried out using peripheral blood. These receptors were collected from a man aged 30 to 39 in a cohort sampled during active COVID-19. Both conserved end residues are part of each CDR3. D genes are given only for firm matches. Some rows have no size entry. The others give once, few or many, or a class for an expanded clone.

cdr3_aa: CASSLQEGTGAYTF; cdr3_nt: TGTGCCAGCAGTCTACAGGAGGGGACAGGGGCCTACACCTTC; d_call: TRBD1; v_call: TRBV11-2; clone_size: -; j_call: TRBJ1-2
cdr3_aa: CASSQDLGGQQETQYF; cdr3_nt: TGCGCCAGCAGCCAAGATCTAGGAGGGCAGCAAGAGACCCAGTACTTC; d_call: -; v_call: TRBV4-3; clone_size: few; j_call: TRBJ2-5
cdr3_aa: CASSWDSRGNYGYTF; cdr3_nt: TGTGCCAGCAGTTGGGATTCCAGGGGCAACTATGGCTACACCTTC; d_call: -; v_call: TRBV28; clone_size: -; j_call: TRBJ1-2
cdr3_aa: CASRPGTGVVGAKNIQYF; cdr3_nt: TGTGCCAGCAGGCCCGGGACAGGGGTAGTTGGGGCCAAAAACATTCAGTACTTC; d_call: -; v_call: TRBV21-1; clone_size: -; j_call: TRBJ2-4
cdr3_aa: CASSLGNRGLNYGYTF; cdr3_nt: TGCGCCAGCAGCTTGGGGAACAGGGGCCTTAACTATGGCTACACCTTC; d_call: TRBD1; v_call: TRBV5-1; clone_size: few; j_call: TRBJ1-2
cdr3_aa: CASGTDYNQPQHF; cdr3_nt: TGTGCCAGTGGTACAGACTACAATCAGCCCCAGCATTTT; d_call: -; v_call: TRBV6-5; clone_size: -; j_call: TRBJ1-5
cdr3_aa: CASSNWGVDGYTF; cdr3_nt: TGTGCCAGCAGCAACTGGGGCGTCGATGGCTACACCTTC; d_call: -; v_call: TRBV5-4; clone_size: -; j_call: TRBJ1-2
cdr3_aa: CASSDRGGWYEQYF; cdr3_nt: TGTGCCAGTAGCGACCGGGGAGGATGGTACGAGCAGTACTTC; d_call: -; v_call: TRBV19; clone_size: -; j_call: TRBJ2-7
cdr3_aa: CASSFQGPDTQYF; cdr3_nt: TGTGCCAGCAGTTTCCAGGGCCCAGATACGCAGTATTTT; d_call: -; v_call: TRBV27; clone_size: -; j_call: TRBJ2-3
cdr3_aa: CASQRTGDTEAFF; cdr3_nt: TGCGCCAGCCAACGGACAGGGGACACTGAAGCTTTCTTT; d_call: TRBD1; v_call: TRBV5-1; clone_size: -; j_call: TRBJ1-1
cdr3_aa: CASSLRVRGASEKLFF; cdr3_nt: TGTGCCAGCAGCTTAAGAGTTCGGGGGGCGTCTGAAAAACTGTTTTTT; d_call: -; v_call: TRBV7-2; clone_size: -; j_call: TRBJ1-4
cdr3_aa: CASSLNPGGWQPQHF; cdr3_nt: TGTGCCAGTAGTCTAAACCCAGGGGGCTGGCAGCCCCAGCATTTT; d_call: TRBD1; v_call: TRBV19; clone_size: -; j_call: TRBJ1-5
cdr3_aa: CAISDTGQGRYGYTF; cdr3_nt: TGTGCCATCAGTGACACAGGACAGGGTAGATATGGCTACACCTTC; d_call: TRBD1; v_call: TRBV10-3; clone_size: -; j_call: TRBJ1-2
cdr3_aa: CAWSRGGTYEQYF; cdr3_nt: TGTGCCTGGAGTAGGGGGGGGACCTACGAGCAGTACTTC; d_call: -; v_call: TRBV30; clone_size: -; j_call: TRBJ2-7
cdr3_aa: CASSQGATGGYGYTF; cdr3_nt: TGTGCCAGCAGCCAAGGGGCGACAGGGGGCTATGGCTACACCTTC; d_call: TRBD1; v_call: TRBV3-1/TRBV3-2; clone_size: -; j_call: TRBJ1-2
cdr3_aa: CAIKASGSTDTQYF; cdr3_nt: TGTGCCATCAAGGCTAGCGGAAGCACAGATACGCAGTATTTT; d_call: TRBD2; v_call: TRBV10-3; clone_size: -; j_call: TRBJ2-3
cdr3_aa: CASSLSAGGETQYF; cdr3_nt: TGTGCCAGCAGTTTATCGGCGGGTGGAGAGACCCAGTACTTC; d_call: -; v_call: TRBV27; clone_size: -; j_call: TRBJ2-5
cdr3_aa: CASFDRGRSSYEQYF; cdr3_nt: TGTGCCAGCTTTGACAGGGGAAGGAGCTCCTACGAGCAGTACTTC; d_call: TRBD1; v_call: TRBV2; clone_size: -; j_call: TRBJ2-7
cdr3_aa: CASSYGDRGLNTEAFF; cdr3_nt: TGTGCCAGCAGCTATGGGGACAGGGGATTGAACACTGAAGCTTTCTTT; d_call: TRBD1; v_call: TRBV7-9; clone_size: -; j_call: TRBJ1-1
cdr3_aa: CASSPGTTNTGELFF; cdr3_nt: TGTGCCAGCTCACCCGGGACAACGAACACCGGGGAGCTGTTTTTT; d_call: -; v_call: TRBV18; clone_size: once; j_call: TRBJ2-2
cdr3_aa: CASSSWTERTGEQYF; cdr3_nt: TGTGCCAGCAGTTCGTGGACAGAAAGGACAGGCGAGCAGTACTTC; d_call: TRBD1; v_call: TRBV6-2/TRBV6-3; clone_size: -; j_call: TRBJ2-7
cdr3_aa: CASSLERDRVGPKNTGELFF; cdr3_nt: TGCGCCAGCAGCTTGGAACGGGACAGGGTGGGACCCAAGAACACCGGGGAGCTGTTTTTT; d_call: TRBD1; v_call: TRBV5-1; clone_size: once; j_call: TRBJ2-2
cdr3_aa: CASSTGQGPQETQYF; cdr3_nt: TGTGCCAGCAGCACCGGACAGGGGCCTCAAGAGACCCAGTACTTC; d_call: TRBD1; v_call: TRBV11-1; clone_size: -; j_call: TRBJ2-5
cdr3_aa: CASHAAGYSNQPQHF; cdr3_nt: TGTGCCAGTCACGCCGCGGGCTATAGCAATCAGCCCCAGCATTTT; d_call: -; v_call: TRBV6-6; clone_size: -; j_call: TRBJ1-5
cdr3_aa: CASSPGQGGQETQYF; cdr3_nt: TGCGCCAGCAGCCCTGGACAGGGGGGCCAGGAGACCCAGTACTTC; d_call: TRBD1; v_call: TRBV5-1; clone_size: -; j_call: TRBJ2-5
cdr3_aa: CASRRGSSYEQYF; cdr3_nt: TGTGCCAGCAGGAGGGGGAGCTCCTACGAGCAGTACTTC; d_call: -; v_call: TRBV28; clone_size: -; j_call: TRBJ2-7
cdr3_aa: CASREGLGLGTQYF; cdr3_nt: TGTGCCAGCAGGGAGGGATTGGGGCTAGGTACGCAGTATTTT; d_call: -; v_call: TRBV2; clone_size: -; j_call: TRBJ2-3
cdr3_aa: CASSPDGLAADTQYF; cdr3_nt: TGTGCCAGCTCACCCGATGGACTAGCCGCAGATACGCAGTATTTT; d_call: TRBD2; v_call: TRBV18; clone_size: -; j_call: TRBJ2-3
cdr3_aa: CAWSVRTGGTDTQYF; cdr3_nt: TGTGCCTGGAGTGTACGGACAGGAGGCACAGATACGCAGTATTTT; d_call: TRBD1; v_call: TRBV30; clone_size: -; j_call: TRBJ2-3
cdr3_aa: CASSPPSGAAEAFF; cdr3_nt: TGTGCCAGCTCACCACCATCTGGGGCGGCTGAAGCTTTCTTT; d_call: -; v_call: TRBV18; clone_size: -; j_call: TRBJ1-1
cdr3_aa: CASSLRGLEYEQYF; cdr3_nt: TGCGCCAGCAGCTTAAGGGGACTCGAGTACGAGCAGTACTTC; d_call: -; v_call: TRBV5-1; clone_size: -; j_call: TRBJ2-7